This T cell receptor beta chain emerged from a study of response to subunit inactivated influenza vaccine. The CDR3 is made up of 13 amino acids. Germline V gives CDR1 MNHEY, CDR2 SVGEGT. Trimming took off 3 bases at V and 2 bases at J, with 7 bases between the two ends. Study-level findings and limits: Authors suggested each seasonal flu vaccination may recruit only limited numbers of new T cells.

TCRdb ran MiXCR on the RT-PCR reads and lists one entry per CDR3 protein. The profile covers around 470,000 distinct CDR3 sequences, with less than 7.5% appearing a single time and roughly 13% taken by the ten largest. This clonotype was seen a handful of times. Its antigen is unidentified. This clonotype was sampled from a man aged 50-75 years who received an inactivated influenza vaccine. The chain links TRBV6-2 or TRBV6-3 to TRBJ1-2; no firm D call. The sample consisted of PBMCs from blood, taken roughly 24 months after vaccination. The CDR3 coding sequence is TGTGCCAGCAGTTATAACAACAACTATGGCTACACCTTC. Protein product: CASSYNNNYGYTF.